The clone carrying this TCR beta chain was recorded at least ten times. The antigen remains unidentified. The sample originates from a study of identical twins. TCRdb passed the 5' RACE reads through MiXCR, listing each CDR3 protein once. The data contain about 280,000 distinct CDR3 sequences, about 8% of them singletons. Study-level points and caveats: Compared with unrelated sharing, twin-shared out-of-frame alpha sequences had more low-probability sequences. Insertions were reduced in abundant cord blood beta clonotypes but not in memory repertoires.

Germline V gives CDR1 KGHSY, CDR2 FQNENV. The ends were cut back, 0 bases at V and 1 base at J, with 6 bases in the middle. This CDR3 region has 14 residues. These data also featured in a second study, about yellow fever vaccine responses in identical twins.

The sample taken for sequencing was memory (CD45RO+) T cells sorted from blood. The chain links TRBV16 to TRBJ1-1; D unclear. This TCR came from a woman aged 18-30 years in good health. The CDR3 sequence: CASSQSAENTEAFF. DNA of the CDR3: TGTGCCAGCAGCCAATCGGCGGAGAACACTGAAGCTTTCTTT. The whole variable domain, filled in from reference TRBV16 and TRBJ1-1, reads GEEVAQTPKHLVRGEGQKAKLYCAPIKGHSYVFWYQQVLKNEFKFLISFQNENVFDETGMPKERFSAKCLPNSPCSLEIQATKLEDSAVYFCASSQSAENTEAFFGQGTRLTVV.